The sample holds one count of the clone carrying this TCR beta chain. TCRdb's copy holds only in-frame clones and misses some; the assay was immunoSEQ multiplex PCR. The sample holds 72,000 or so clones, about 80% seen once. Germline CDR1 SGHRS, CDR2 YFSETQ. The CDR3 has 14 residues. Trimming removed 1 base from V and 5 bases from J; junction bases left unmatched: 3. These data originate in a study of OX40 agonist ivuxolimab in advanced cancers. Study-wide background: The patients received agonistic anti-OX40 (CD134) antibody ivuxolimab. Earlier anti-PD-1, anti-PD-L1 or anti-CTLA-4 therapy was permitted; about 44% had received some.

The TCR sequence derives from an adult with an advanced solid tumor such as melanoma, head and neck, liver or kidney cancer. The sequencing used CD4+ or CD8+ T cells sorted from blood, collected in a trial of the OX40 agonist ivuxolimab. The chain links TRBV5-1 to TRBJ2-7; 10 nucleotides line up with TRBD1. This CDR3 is CASSLRQGAHEQYF. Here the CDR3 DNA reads TGCGCCAGCAGCTTGAGACAGGGGGCCCACGAGCAGTACTTC.